The clone carrying this T cell receptor beta chain appeared a single time. Per the germline V gene, CDR1 is MDHEN and CDR2 is SYDVKM. There are 14 residues in the CDR3. With V trimmed by 4 bases and J by 5 bases, 3 bases remained unmatched. These data originate in a study of CD8 T cells in Susac syndrome. The overall study: Patients with Susac syndrome were therapy-naive, on corticosteroids, or on intravenous immunoglobulin alone at the time that blood was drawn.

TEMRA cells were FACS-enriched, unlike CD8+ and CD4+ T cells, which were negatively isolated. Random-hexamer reverse transcription was applied to about 0.45 to 1 ug RNA. The CDR3 of TCR beta was amplified by immunoSEQ multiplex PCR across 54 Vbeta and 13 Jbeta. From the immunoSEQ multiplex PCR reads, TCRdb called clonotypes with MiXCR, one entry per CDR3 protein. Among roughly 250,000 distinct CDR3 sequences listed, 90% to 96% were seen once. Sequenced sample: CD4+ T cells from PBMCs. The origin of this receptor is a human donor with Susac syndrome. The genes are TRBV28 and TRBJ1-5; TRBD1 aligns across 9 bases. The CDR3 reads CASSSGQGYQPQHF. As DNA, the CDR3 is TGTGCCAGCAGTTCCGGACAGGGGTATCAGCCCCAGCATTTT.